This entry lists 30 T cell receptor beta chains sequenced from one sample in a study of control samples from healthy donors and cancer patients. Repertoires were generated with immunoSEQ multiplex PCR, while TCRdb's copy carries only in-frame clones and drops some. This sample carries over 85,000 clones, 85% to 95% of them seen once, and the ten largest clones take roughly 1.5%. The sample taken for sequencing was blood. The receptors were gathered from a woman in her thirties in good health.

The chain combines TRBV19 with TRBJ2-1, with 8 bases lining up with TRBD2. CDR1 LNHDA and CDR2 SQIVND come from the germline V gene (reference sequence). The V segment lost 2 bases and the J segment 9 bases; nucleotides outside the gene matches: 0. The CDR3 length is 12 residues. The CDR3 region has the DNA TGTGCCAGTAGTATACGGGGGGGTGAGCAGTTCTTC. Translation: CASSIRGGEQFF.

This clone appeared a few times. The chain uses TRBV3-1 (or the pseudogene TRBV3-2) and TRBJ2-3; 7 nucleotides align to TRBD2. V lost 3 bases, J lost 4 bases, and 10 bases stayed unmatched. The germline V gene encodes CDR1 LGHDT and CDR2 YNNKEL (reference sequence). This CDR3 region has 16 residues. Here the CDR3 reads CASSHELAREADTQYF. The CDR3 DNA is TGTGCCAGCAGCCACGAGTTAGCTCGGGAGGCAGATACGCAGTATTTT.

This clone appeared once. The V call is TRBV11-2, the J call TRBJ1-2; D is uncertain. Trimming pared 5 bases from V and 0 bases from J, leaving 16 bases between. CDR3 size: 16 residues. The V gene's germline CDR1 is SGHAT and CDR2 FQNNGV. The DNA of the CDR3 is TGTGCCAGCAGCCAACAGTTGGGGTTCCCTAACTATGGCTACACCTTC. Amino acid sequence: CASSQQLGFPNYGYTF.

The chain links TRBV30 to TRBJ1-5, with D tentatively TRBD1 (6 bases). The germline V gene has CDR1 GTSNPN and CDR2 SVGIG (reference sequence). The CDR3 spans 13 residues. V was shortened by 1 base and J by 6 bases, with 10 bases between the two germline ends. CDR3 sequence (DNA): TGTGCCTGGAGTGACAGGGACGGTCAGCCCCAGCATTTT. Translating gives CAWSDRDGQPQHF.

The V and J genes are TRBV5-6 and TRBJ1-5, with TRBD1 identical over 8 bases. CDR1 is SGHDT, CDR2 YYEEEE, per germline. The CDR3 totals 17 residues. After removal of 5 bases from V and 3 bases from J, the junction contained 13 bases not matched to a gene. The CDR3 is CASRLCPRTGLNQPQHF. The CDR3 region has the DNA TGTGCCAGCAGGCTTTGTCCCAGGACAGGGCTCAATCAGCCCCAGCATTTT.

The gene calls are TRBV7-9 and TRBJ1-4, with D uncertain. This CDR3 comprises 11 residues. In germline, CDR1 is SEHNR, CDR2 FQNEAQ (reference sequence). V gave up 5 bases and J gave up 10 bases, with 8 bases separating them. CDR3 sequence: CASSPDRKLFF. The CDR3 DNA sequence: TGTGCCAGCAGCCCAGATAGAAAACTGTTTTTT.

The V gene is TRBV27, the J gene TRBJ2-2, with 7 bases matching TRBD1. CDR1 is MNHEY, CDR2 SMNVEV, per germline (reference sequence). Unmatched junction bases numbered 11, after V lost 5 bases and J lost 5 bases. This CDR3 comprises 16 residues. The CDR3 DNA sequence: TGTGCCAGCAGTCGACAGGGCCCCTCGGGTACCGGGGAGCTGTTTTTT. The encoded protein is CASSRQGPSGTGELFF.

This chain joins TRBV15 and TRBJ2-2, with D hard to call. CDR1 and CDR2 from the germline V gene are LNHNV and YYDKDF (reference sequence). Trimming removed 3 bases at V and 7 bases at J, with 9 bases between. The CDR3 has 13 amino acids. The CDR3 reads CATSSTYHGELFF. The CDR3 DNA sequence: TGTGCCACCAGCAGTACGTACCACGGGGAGCTGTTTTTT.

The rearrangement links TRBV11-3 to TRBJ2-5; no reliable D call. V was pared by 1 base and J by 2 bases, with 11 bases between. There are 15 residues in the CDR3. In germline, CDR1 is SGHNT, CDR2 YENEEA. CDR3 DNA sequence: TGTGCCAGCAGCTTAGGCGCACGGGTACAAGAGACCCAGTACTTC. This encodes CASSLGARVQETQYF.

The DNA for the CDR3 is TGTGCCAGCAGCTTAGCGGGAGCCGAGCAGTACTTC. Protein product: CASSLAGAEQYF. The chain uses TRBV11-2 and TRBJ2-7, with a possible D match to TRBD2 (6 bases). The CDR3 has 12 amino acids. V shed 1 base and J shed 6 bases, with 7 bases lying between them. CDR1 is SGHAT, CDR2 FQNNGV, per germline. The full variable domain, in which reference TRBV11-2 and TRBJ2-7 provide the parts outside the CDR3, is EAGVAQSPRYKIIEKRQSVAFWCNPISGHATLYWYQQILGQGPKLLIQFQNNGVVDDSQLPKDRFSAERLKGVDSTLKIQPAKLEDSAVYLCASSLAGAEQYFGPGTRLTVT.

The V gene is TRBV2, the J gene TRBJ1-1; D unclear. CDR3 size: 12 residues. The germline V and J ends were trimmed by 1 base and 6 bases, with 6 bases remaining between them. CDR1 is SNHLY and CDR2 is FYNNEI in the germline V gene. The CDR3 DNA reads TGTGCCAGCAGTGAAGGGGATCCTGAAGCTTTCTTT. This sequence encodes CASSEGDPEAFF.

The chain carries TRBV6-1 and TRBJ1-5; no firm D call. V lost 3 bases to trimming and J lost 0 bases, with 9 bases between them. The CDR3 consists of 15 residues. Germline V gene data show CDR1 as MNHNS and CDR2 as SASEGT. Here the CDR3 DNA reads TGTGCCAGCAGTGACGGAGGGTTTAGCAATCAGCCCCAGCATTTT. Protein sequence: CASSDGGFSNQPQHF.

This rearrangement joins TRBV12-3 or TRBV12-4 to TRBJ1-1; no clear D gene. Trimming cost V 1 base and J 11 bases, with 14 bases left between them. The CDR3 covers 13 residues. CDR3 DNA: TGTGCCAGCAGTTTAGGTACGGGATTCTTGGCTTTCTTT. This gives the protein CASSLGTGFLAFF.

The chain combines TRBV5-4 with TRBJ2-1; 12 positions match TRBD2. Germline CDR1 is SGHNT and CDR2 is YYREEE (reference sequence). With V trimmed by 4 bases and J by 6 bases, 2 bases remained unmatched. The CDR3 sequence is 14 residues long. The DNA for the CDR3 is TGTGCCAGCAGCCCGGGACTAGCGGGCAATGAGCAGTTCTTC. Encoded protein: CASSPGLAGNEQFF. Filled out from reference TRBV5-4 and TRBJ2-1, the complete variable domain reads ETGVTQSPTHLIKTRGQQVTLRCSSQSGHNTVSWYQQALGQGPQFIFQYYREEENGRGNFPPRFSGLQFPNYSSELNVNALELDDSALYLCASSPGLAGNEQFFGPGTRLTVL.

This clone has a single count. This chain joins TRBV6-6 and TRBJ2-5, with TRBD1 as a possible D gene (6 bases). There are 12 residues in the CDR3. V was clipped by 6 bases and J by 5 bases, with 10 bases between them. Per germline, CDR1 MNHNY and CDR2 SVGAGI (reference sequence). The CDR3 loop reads CASRGASETQYF. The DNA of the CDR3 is TGTGCCAGCAGGGGGGCGTCGGAGACCCAGTACTTC.

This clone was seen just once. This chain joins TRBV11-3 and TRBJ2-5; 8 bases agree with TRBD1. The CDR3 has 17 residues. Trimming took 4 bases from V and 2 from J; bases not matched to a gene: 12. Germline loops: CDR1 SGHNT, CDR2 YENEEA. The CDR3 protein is CASSSRDRDRFQETQYF. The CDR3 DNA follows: TGTGCCAGCAGCTCAAGAGACCGGGACAGGTTTCAAGAGACCCAGTACTTC.

CDR3 in DNA: TGCGCCAGCAGCCAAGATATAGGGGGCACTGAAGCTTTCTTT. Its translation is CASSQDIGGTEAFF. The chain uses TRBV4-1 and TRBJ1-1, with TRBD1 as a possible D gene (6 bases). Germline V lookup: CDR1 MGHRA, CDR2 YSYEKL. CDR3 length: 14 residues. V was clipped by 0 bases and J by 4 bases, with 9 bases between them.

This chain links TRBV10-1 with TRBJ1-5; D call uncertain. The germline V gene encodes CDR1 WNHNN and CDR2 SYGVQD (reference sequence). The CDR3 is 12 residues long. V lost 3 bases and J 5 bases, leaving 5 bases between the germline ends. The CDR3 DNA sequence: TGCGCCAGCAGTGATTCCCATCAGCCCCAGCATTTT. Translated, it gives CASSDSHQPQHF.

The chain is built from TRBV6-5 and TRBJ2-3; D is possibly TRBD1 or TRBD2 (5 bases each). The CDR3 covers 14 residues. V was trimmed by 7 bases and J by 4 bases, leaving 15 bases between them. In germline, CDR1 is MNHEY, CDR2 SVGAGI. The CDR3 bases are TGTGCCAGCATGGGGACGGTCGGTGCAGATACGCAGTATTTT. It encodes CASMGTVGADTQYF.

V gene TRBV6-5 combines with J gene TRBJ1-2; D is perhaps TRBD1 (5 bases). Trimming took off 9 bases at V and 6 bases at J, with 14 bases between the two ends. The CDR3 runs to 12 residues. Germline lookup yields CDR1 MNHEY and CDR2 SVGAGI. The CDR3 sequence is CASRGHVDGYTF. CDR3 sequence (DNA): TGTGCCAGTCGTGGACACGTCGATGGCTACACCTTC.

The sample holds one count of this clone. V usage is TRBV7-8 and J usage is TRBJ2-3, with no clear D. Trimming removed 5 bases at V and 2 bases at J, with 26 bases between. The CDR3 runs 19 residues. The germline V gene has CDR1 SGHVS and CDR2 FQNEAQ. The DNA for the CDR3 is TGTGCCAGCAGCGTAGTATTACGTGCGCGGTTCCATTCCACAGATACGCAGTATTTT. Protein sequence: CASSVVLRARFHSTDTQYF.

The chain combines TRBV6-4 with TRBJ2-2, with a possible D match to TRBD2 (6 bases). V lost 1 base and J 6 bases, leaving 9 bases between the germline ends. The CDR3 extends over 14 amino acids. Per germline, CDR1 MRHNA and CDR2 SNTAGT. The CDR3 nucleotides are TGTGCCAGCAGTGACTTACGGGGGTCCGGGGAGCTGTTTTTT. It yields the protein CASSDLRGSGELFF.

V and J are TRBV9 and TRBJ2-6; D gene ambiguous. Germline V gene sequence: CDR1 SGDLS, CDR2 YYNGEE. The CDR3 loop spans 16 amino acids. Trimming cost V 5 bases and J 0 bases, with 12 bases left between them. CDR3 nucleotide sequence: TGTGCCAGCAGTTTGGTGTTTAGCTCTGGGGCCAACGTCCTGACTTTC. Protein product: CASSLVFSSGANVLTF.

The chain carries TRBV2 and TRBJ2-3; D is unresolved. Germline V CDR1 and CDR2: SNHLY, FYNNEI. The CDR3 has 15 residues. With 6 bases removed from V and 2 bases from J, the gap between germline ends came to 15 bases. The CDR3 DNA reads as TGTGCCAGCAGCCCCTCACTGAGAAACACAGATACGCAGTATTTT. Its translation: CASSPSLRNTDTQYF. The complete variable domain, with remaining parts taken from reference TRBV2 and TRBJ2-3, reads EPEVTQTPSHQVTQMGQEVILRCVPISNHLYFYWYRQILGQKVEFLVSFYNNEISEKSEIFDDQFSVERPDGSNFTLKIRSTKLEDSAMYFCASSPSLRNTDTQYFGPGTRLTVL.

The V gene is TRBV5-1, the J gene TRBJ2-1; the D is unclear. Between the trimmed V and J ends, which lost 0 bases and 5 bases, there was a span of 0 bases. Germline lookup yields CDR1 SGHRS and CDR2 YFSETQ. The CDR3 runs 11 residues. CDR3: CASSLDNEQFF. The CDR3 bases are TGCGCCAGCAGCTTGGACAATGAGCAGTTCTTC. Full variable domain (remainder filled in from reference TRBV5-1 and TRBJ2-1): KAGVTQTPRYLIKTRGQQVTLSCSPISGHRSVSWYQQTPGQGLQFLFEYFSETQRNKGNFPGRFSGRQFSNSRSEMNVSTLELGDSALYLCASSLDNEQFFGPGTRLTVL.

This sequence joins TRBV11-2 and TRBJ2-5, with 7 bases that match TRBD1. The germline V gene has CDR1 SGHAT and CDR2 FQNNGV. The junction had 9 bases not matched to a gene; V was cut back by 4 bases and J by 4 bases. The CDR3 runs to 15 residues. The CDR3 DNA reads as TGTGCCAGCAGCTCAGTGACAGGGAGCCTAGAGACCCAGTACTTC. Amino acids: CASSSVTGSLETQYF.

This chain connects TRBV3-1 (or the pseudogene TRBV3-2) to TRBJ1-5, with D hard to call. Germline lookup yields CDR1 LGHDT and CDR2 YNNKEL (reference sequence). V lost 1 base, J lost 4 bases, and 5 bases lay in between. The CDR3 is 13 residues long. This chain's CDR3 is CASSQGVNQPQHF. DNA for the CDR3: TGTGCCAGCAGCCAAGGGGTTAATCAGCCCCAGCATTTT.

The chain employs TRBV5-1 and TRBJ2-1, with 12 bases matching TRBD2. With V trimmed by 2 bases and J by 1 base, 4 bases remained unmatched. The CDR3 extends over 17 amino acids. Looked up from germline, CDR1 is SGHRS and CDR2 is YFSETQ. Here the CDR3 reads CASSFLAGGPSYNEQFF. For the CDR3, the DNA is TGCGCCAGCAGCTTCCTAGCGGGAGGGCCGTCCTACAATGAGCAGTTCTTC.

The CDR3 here is CASSLAYTPTLTNEQFF. CDR3 coding DNA: TGCGCCAGCAGCTTGGCCTATACACCTACTTTGACCAATGAGCAGTTCTTC. The chain joins TRBV5-1 to TRBJ2-1; D not resolved. Germline loops: CDR1 SGHRS, CDR2 YFSETQ. V was shortened by 0 bases and J by 6 bases, with 19 bases between the two germline ends. This CDR3 is built from 17 residues.

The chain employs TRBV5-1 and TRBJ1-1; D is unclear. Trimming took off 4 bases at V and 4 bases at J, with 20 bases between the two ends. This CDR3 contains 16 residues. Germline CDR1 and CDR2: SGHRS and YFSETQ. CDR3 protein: CASSPSSGVTVTEAFF. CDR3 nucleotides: TGCGCCAGCAGCCCCAGCTCCGGGGTGACGGTCACTGAAGCTTTCTTT.